The 26 T cell receptor beta chains below all came from one sample that was sequenced in a study of CD8 T cells in Susac syndrome. An input of roughly 0.45 to 1 ug of RNA was subjected to reverse transcription using random hexamers. Each CDR3 protein is one row after TCRdb ran MiXCR on the immunoSEQ multiplex PCR reads. The sample holds 250,000 to 300,000 distinct CDR3 sequences, approximately 89% seen once. The specimen was CD8+ T cells from PBMCs. Source of these receptors: a human donor with multiple sclerosis.

The chain is built from TRBV11-1 and TRBJ2-1, with D uncertain. CDR3 length: 12 amino acids. Trimming shortened V by 5 bases and J by 7 bases, and 9 bases separated the two germline ends. Per the germline V gene, CDR1 is SGHAT and CDR2 is FQDESV (reference sequence). CDR3 sequence reads: CASSATTNEQFF. DNA of the CDR3: TGTGCCAGCAGCGCAACCACTAATGAGCAGTTCTTC.

CDR3 sequence: CSVRTEGSTNEKLFF. In DNA form, the CDR3 reads TGCAGCGTAAGGACAGAGGGTTCAACTAATGAAAAACTGTTTTTT. The V gene is TRBV29-1, the J gene TRBJ1-4, with D possibly matching TRBD1 (6 bases). Germline CDR1 SQVTM, CDR2 ANQGSEA. V lost 6 bases, J lost 0 bases, and 14 bases lay in between. The CDR3 is 15 residues long.

The chain links TRBV6-5 to TRBJ2-7, with D perhaps matching TRBD2 (6 bases). CDR1 is MNHEY and CDR2 is SVGAGI in the germline V gene. The CDR3 is 15 residues long. V was trimmed by 0 bases and J by 5 bases, leaving 14 bases between them. This CDR3 is CASSYSIGEVDEQYF. The DNA of the CDR3 is TGTGCCAGCAGTTACTCGATTGGGGAGGTCGACGAGCAGTACTTC.

The chain combines TRBV28 with TRBJ2-7; possible D gene TRBD1, 5 bases. CDR3 length: 14 amino acids. The V gene lost 2 bases and the J gene lost 4 bases, with 12 bases spanning the gap. Germline CDR1 is MDHEN and CDR2 is SYDVKM. The CDR3 loop reads CASSLPGNIYEQYF. In DNA, the CDR3 is TGTGCCAGCAGTTTACCAGGGAATATATACGAGCAGTACTTC.

The chain employs TRBV4-3 and TRBJ2-2; possibly TRBD2 for D (5 bases). Germline values: CDR1 LGHNA, CDR2 YSLEER. Between the trimmed V and J ends, which lost 4 bases and 6 bases, there was a span of 18 bases. The CDR3 contains 16 residues. CDR3 residues: CASSRELGNNAGELFF. The CDR3, as DNA: TGCGCCAGCAGCCGAGAACTAGGGAACAACGCCGGGGAGCTGTTTTTT.

The chain joins TRBV12-3 or TRBV12-4 to TRBJ1-2; possible D gene TRBD1, 6 bases. V was clipped by 6 bases and J by 13 bases, with 15 bases between them. This CDR3 contains 11 residues. CDR3 in amino acids: CASSIGGLRTF. The CDR3 DNA sequence: TGTGCCAGCAGCATCGGGGGGCTTCGCACCTTC.

Concerning this clonotype itself: At one of its ends the junction is not consistent with the germline gene, which may arise from a read error. V is TRBV7-7 and J is TRBJ2-3; D is unresolved. The CDR3 runs 16 residues. Per germline, CDR1 SSHAT and CDR2 FNYEAQ (reference sequence). CDR3 amino acids: CASSPEVGPSDDTQYF. The DNA for the CDR3 is TGTGCTAGCAGCCCCGAGGTGGGTCCATCCGACGATACGCAGTATTTT.

The chain recombines TRBV7-9 with TRBJ2-1, with D unresolved. The CDR3 has 16 residues. Germline-derived CDR1 and CDR2 are SEHNR and FQNEAQ (reference sequence). The V and J ends lost 0 bases and 3 bases respectively, with 12 bases between them. The CDR3 DNA is TGTGCCAGCAGCTTAGCGTGGCGCTATTACTACAATGAGCAGTTCTTC. Residues: CASSLAWRYYYNEQFF.

The chain recombines TRBV27 with TRBJ1-5; 8 bases are shared with TRBD1. The CDR3 has 15 amino acids. J was trimmed by 1 base and V by 4 bases; bases with no gene match: 3. Germline loops: CDR1 MNHEY, CDR2 SMNVEV (reference sequence). In DNA form, the CDR3 reads TGTGCCAGCAGTTCCTGGACAGGGAGCAATCAGCCCCAGCATTTT. It specifies CASSSWTGSNQPQHF.

This clonotype was observed a single time. This rearrangement joins TRBV7-9 to TRBJ2-7, with D maybe TRBD2 (6 bases). In germline, CDR1 is SEHNR, CDR2 FQNEAQ (reference sequence). V was trimmed by 4 bases and J by 2 bases, leaving 12 bases between them. CDR3 length equals 14 residues. In nucleotides, the CDR3 is TGTGCCAGCAGCTCGAGGGCGGGGACCTACGAGCAGTACTTC. Its translation is CASSSRAGTYEQYF.

The chain recombines TRBV5-6 with TRBJ2-5; D uncertain. The germline V gene has CDR1 SGHDT and CDR2 YYEEEE. This CDR3 spans 13 amino acids. V was pared by 4 bases and J by 1 base, with 8 bases between. The CDR3 is CASSLDLQETQYF. In DNA form, the CDR3 reads TGTGCCAGCAGCCTGGACCTCCAAGAGACCCAGTACTTC.

The genes are TRBV20-1 and TRBJ2-3; 12 positions agree with TRBD2. The CDR3 spans 18 residues. Germline V gives CDR1 DFQATT, CDR2 SNEGSKA (reference sequence). V shed 5 bases and J 1 base; nucleotides not matched to a gene: 13. CDR3 protein: CSAWLAGGPAGGTDTQYF. In DNA, the CDR3 is TGCAGTGCTTGGCTAGCGGGAGGGCCCGCTGGTGGCACAGATACGCAGTATTTT.

The gene calls are TRBV11-2 and TRBJ2-7; possibly TRBD2 for D (5 bases). V was pared by 0 bases and J by 0 bases, with 9 bases between. CDR3 length: 15 residues. Germline CDR1 reads SGHAT; CDR2 reads FQNNGV. CDR3 in amino acids: CASSLEVASSYEQYF. The CDR3 nucleotides are TGTGCCAGCAGCTTAGAGGTAGCGAGCTCCTACGAGCAGTACTTC.

CDR3 protein: CASSLWYSGISYNEQFF. CDR3 sequence (DNA): TGTGCCAGCAGCCTGTGGTATAGCGGGATCTCCTACAATGAGCAGTTCTTC. V gene TRBV11-2 combines with J gene TRBJ2-1; 8 bases map to TRBD2. This CDR3 spans 17 amino acids. Germline CDR1 is SGHAT and CDR2 is FQNNGV. After removal of 5 bases from V and 0 bases from J, the junction contained 9 bases not matched to a gene.

The chain uses TRBV6-5 and TRBJ2-1, with 8 nucleotides matching TRBD1. Germline V gene sequence: CDR1 MNHEY, CDR2 SVGAGI. The CDR3 length is 15 residues. The trim removed 6 bases at V and 0 bases at J, leaving 4 bases unmatched. The CDR3 loop is CASSPTGASYNEQFF. CDR3 nucleotides: TGTGCCAGCAGCCCGACAGGGGCCTCCTACAATGAGCAGTTCTTC.

The chain has TRBV7-9 and TRBJ1-4; D is unclear. Germline CDR1 SEHNR, CDR2 FQNEAQ (reference sequence). Trimming stripped 3 bases from V and 3 bases from J, with 11 bases between. The CDR3 is made up of 15 amino acids. This chain's CDR3 is CASSFGDQANEKLFF. The CDR3 region has the DNA TGTGCCAGCAGCTTCGGGGATCAGGCTAATGAAAAACTGTTTTTT.

The chain employs TRBV9 and TRBJ2-3, with D possibly called TRBD1 or TRBD2 (5 bases each). The CDR3 extends over 12 amino acids. Trimming took 5 bases from V and 5 from J, leaving 9 bases between them. Germline V gene data show CDR1 as SGDLS and CDR2 as YYNGEE. The DNA of the CDR3 is TGTGCCAGCAGGGGGGACCGAGATACGCAGTATTTT. Protein: CASRGDRDTQYF.

V is TRBV4-1 and J is TRBJ2-5; 9 bases align to TRBD2. Germline CDR1 MGHRA, CDR2 YSYEKL. J was trimmed by 0 bases and V by 0 bases; bases with no gene match: 5. The CDR3 consists of 17 residues. The CDR3 spells CASSQEGSGRYQETQYF. The CDR3 DNA is TGCGCCAGCAGCCAAGAGGGGAGCGGGAGGTACCAAGAGACCCAGTACTTC.

The V call is TRBV2, the J call TRBJ2-5; D not resolved. Germline assignment: CDR1 SNHLY and CDR2 FYNNEI. V gave up 2 bases and J gave up 1 base, with 5 bases separating them. The CDR3 spans 13 residues. The CDR3, as DNA: TGTGCCAGCAGTGAAATTATCCAAGAGACCCAGTACTTC. Its protein product is CASSEIIQETQYF.

The J gene is TRBJ2-5, the V gene TRBV19; D not resolved. From germline, CDR1 is LNHDA and CDR2 SQIVND (reference sequence). This CDR3 comprises 11 residues. Between the trimmed V and J ends, which lost 4 bases and 3 bases, there was a span of 3 bases. The CDR3 region has the DNA TGTGCCAGTAGTACGGAAGAGACCCAGTACTTC. This codes for CASSTEETQYF.

The chain uses TRBV20-1 and TRBJ2-7, with TRBD1 identical over 9 bases. Unmatched junction bases numbered 2, after V lost 1 base and J lost 4 bases. The CDR3 loop spans 13 amino acids. The germline gives CDR1 DFQATT, CDR2 SNEGSKA (reference sequence). CDR3 sequence reads: CSARAGQGYEQYF. The CDR3, as DNA: TGCAGTGCTAGAGCGGGACAGGGATACGAGCAGTACTTC.

The J gene is TRBJ2-1, the V gene TRBV27, with 7 bases fitting TRBD2. The length of the CDR3 is 15 residues. Germline CDR1 reads MNHEY; CDR2 reads SMNVEV (reference sequence). The ends lost 2 bases at V and 9 bases at J; junction bases unmatched: 10. CDR3 residues: CASSLGASGEVEQFF. In DNA form, the CDR3 reads TGTGCCAGCAGTTTAGGGGCTAGCGGTGAGGTTGAGCAGTTCTTC.

The chain links TRBV6-2 or TRBV6-3 to TRBJ2-1; TRBD1 matches 7 bases. V shed 4 bases, J shed 9 bases, and the junction held 9 bases outside the gene matches. The CDR3 has 14 amino acids. Germline CDR1 is MNHEY and CDR2 is SVGEGT. This chain's CDR3 is CASSSSKGGPEQFF. The CDR3 bases are TGTGCCAGCAGTTCCTCCAAAGGGGGCCCTGAGCAGTTCTTC.

The chain is built from TRBV7-9 and TRBJ2-1; D may be TRBD2 (6 bases). The CDR3 consists of 14 residues. V gave up 3 bases and J gave up 6 bases, with 12 bases separating them. Germline-derived CDR1 and CDR2 are SEHNR and FQNEAQ (reference sequence). CDR3 DNA: TGTGCCAGCAGCTTGGAGGGCCATCTCAATGAGCAGTTCTTC. Protein product: CASSLEGHLNEQFF.

The CDR3 protein is CASSEGSSPNYGYTF. The CDR3 DNA reads TGTGCCAGCAGTGAAGGGAGCTCCCCTAACTATGGCTACACCTTC. This sequence joins TRBV6-1 and TRBJ1-2; D not certain. The CDR3 loop spans 15 amino acids. Germline CDR1 and CDR2: MNHNS and SASEGT. Trimming left V 1 base short and J 0 bases short, with 9 bases between.

The chain couples TRBV28 to TRBJ2-5; the match to TRBD2 covers 8 bases. CDR3 size: 16 residues. Trimming removed 8 bases from V and 4 bases from J; junction bases left unmatched: 15. Germline V gives CDR1 MDHEN, CDR2 SYDVKM. The CDR3 bases are TGTGCCAGCTTCCGAGGGGCCTTAGCGGGGCCAGAGACCCAGTACTTC. Its protein is CASFRGALAGPETQYF.